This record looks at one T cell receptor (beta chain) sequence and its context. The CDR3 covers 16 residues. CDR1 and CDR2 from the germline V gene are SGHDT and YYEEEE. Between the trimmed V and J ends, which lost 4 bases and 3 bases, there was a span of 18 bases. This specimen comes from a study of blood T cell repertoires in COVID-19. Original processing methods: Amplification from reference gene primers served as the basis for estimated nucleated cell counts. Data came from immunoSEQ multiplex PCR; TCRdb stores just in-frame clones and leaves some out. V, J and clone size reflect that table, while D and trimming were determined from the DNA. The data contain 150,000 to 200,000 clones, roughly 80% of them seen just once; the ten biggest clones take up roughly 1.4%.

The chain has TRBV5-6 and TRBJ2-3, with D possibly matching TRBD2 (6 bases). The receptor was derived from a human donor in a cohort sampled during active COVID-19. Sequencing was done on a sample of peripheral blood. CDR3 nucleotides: TGTGCCAGCAGCCTAGCGTGGGGGTTAAAGACAGATACGCAGTATTTT. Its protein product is CASSLAWGLKTDTQYF.